The 8 T cell receptor beta chains below were found in one sample sequenced in a study of siplizumab effects on memory and regulatory T cells. Using immunoSEQ multiplex PCR, the repertoire was profiled, and TCRdb retains in-frame clones only, with some absent. The repertoire holds some 97,000 clones, with under 95% as singletons. Sequenced sample: Tregs sorted from blood. The source of these receptors is a human donor in good health.

This sequence joins TRBV5-4 and TRBJ2-1; perhaps TRBD2 as D (6 bases). Looked up from germline, CDR1 is SGHNT and CDR2 is YYREEE (reference sequence). V dropped 3 bases and J dropped 7 bases, with 8 bases sitting between them. The CDR3 is 12 residues long. CDR3: CASSSSGNEQFF. In DNA, the CDR3 is TGTGCCAGCAGCTCGAGCGGGAATGAGCAGTTCTTC.

The CDR3 DNA reads TGTGCCAGAGGGGGCACCGGGGAGCTGTTTTTT. Its translation: CARGGTGELFF. The rearrangement links TRBV7-9 to TRBJ2-2, with TRBD1 as a possible D gene (6 bases). This CDR3 contains 11 residues. Trimming cost V 9 bases and J 4 bases, with 6 bases left between them. Germline CDR1 reads SEHNR; CDR2 reads FQNEAQ (reference sequence).

This chain joins TRBV15 and TRBJ2-3; 9 bases are a match to TRBD1. The CDR3 spans 17 residues. Germline CDR1 LNHNV, CDR2 YYDKDF (reference sequence). Trimming cost V 5 bases and J 2 bases; bases outside gene matches: 11. The CDR3 bases are TGTGCCACCAGCGACGCTTTCGGGACAGGGTACACAGATACGCAGTATTTT. Translating it yields CATSDAFGTGYTDTQYF.

The V gene is TRBV6-5, the J gene TRBJ2-7; 7 positions agree with TRBD2. J lost 1 base, V lost 0 bases, and 6 bases had no gene match. The CDR3 is made up of 16 amino acids. CDR1 is MNHEY and CDR2 is SVGAGI in the germline V gene. CDR3: CASSYSRASGSYEQYF. CDR3 nucleotides: TGTGCCAGCAGTTACTCCCGGGCTAGCGGTTCCTACGAGCAGTACTTC.

The chain is built from TRBV5-1 and TRBJ1-2, with D tentatively TRBD1 (5 bases). V was cut by 4 bases and J by 6 bases, with 19 bases left in between. Germline V lookup: CDR1 SGHRS, CDR2 YFSETQ. CDR3 length: 15 amino acids. CDR3 loop: CASSPTLRGSNGYTF. The CDR3 DNA reads TGCGCCAGCAGCCCCACTTTGAGGGGCTCGAATGGCTACACCTTC.

This chain links TRBV18 with TRBJ1-1; possibly TRBD1 for D (5 bases). The CDR3 is 16 residues long. The germline V gene encodes CDR1 KGHSH and CDR2 LQKENI. V lost 1 base and J lost 0, with 12 bases in between. The CDR3 reads CASSPRVAGMNTEAFF. CDR3 sequence (DNA): TGTGCCAGCTCACCACGGGTGGCAGGGATGAACACTGAAGCTTTCTTT.

J is TRBJ2-7 and V is TRBV6-6; D call uncertain. The germline V gene has CDR1 MNHNY and CDR2 SVGAGI (reference sequence). The CDR3 sequence is 14 residues long. With 1 base removed from V and 7 bases from J, the gap between germline ends came to 14 bases. CDR3 sequence reads: CASSYLDKPSEQYF. The CDR3 coding sequence is TGTGCCAGCAGTTACTTGGATAAGCCGAGTGAGCAGTACTTC.

The V and J genes are TRBV7-8 and TRBJ1-2, with TRBD1 matching over 7 bases. V was pared by 5 bases and J by 4 bases, with 10 bases of the junction left unmatched. Per germline, CDR1 SGHVS and CDR2 FQNEAQ. This CDR3 has 15 amino acids. The CDR3 DNA follows: TGTGCCAGCAGCGGTTCGTTTGGACAGGCCTATGGCTACACCTTC. The encoded protein is CASSGSFGQAYGYTF.